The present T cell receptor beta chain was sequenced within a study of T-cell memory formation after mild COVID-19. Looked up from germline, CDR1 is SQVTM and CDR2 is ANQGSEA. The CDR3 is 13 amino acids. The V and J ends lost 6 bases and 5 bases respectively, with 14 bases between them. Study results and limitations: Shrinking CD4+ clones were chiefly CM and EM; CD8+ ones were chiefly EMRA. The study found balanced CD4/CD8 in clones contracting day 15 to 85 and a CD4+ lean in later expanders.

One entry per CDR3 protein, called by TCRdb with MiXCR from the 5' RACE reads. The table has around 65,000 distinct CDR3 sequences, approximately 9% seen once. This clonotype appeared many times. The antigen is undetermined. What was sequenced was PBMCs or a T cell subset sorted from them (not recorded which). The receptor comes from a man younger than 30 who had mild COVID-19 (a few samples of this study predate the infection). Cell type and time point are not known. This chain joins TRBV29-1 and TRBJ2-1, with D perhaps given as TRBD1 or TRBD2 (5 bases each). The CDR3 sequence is CSVRGLWDNEQFF. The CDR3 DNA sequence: TGCAGCGTCCGGGGCCTCTGGGACAATGAGCAGTTCTTC.